What follows are 5 T cell receptor beta chains derived from one specimen sequenced in a study of early T cells in non-severe SARS-CoV-2 infection. Via MiXCR, TCRdb re-called the 5' RACE reads, giving one row per CDR3 protein. The sample yields tens of thousands of distinct CDR3 sequences, 5.5% to 6.5% seen once. The sequenced sample consisted of whole blood. These receptors all stem from an adult who was a healthcare worker with PCR-confirmed SARS-CoV-2 infection or an uninfected control (not recorded which).

This clonotype was seen more than once but under ten times. V gene TRBV7-8 combines with J gene TRBJ1-1; possibly TRBD1 for D (5 bases). The germline gives CDR1 SGHVS, CDR2 FQNEAQ. V was clipped by 5 bases and J by 10 bases, with 17 bases between them. This CDR3 is 13 amino acids long. CDR3 residues: CASSQTRGLAAFF. CDR3 bases: TGTGCCAGCAGCCAGACGCGGGGACTTGCAGCTTTCTTT.

This clonotype showed up just a few times. V usage is TRBV28 and J usage is TRBJ1-4, with D possibly TRBD1 on 6 matching bases. CDR3 length: 15 amino acids. Germline CDR1 MDHEN, CDR2 SYDVKM. The V end lost 5 bases, the J end lost 4 bases, and 14 bases lay between the germline ends. DNA for the CDR3: TGTGCCAGCAGTGCCACCGGGACAATTAATGAAAAACTGTTTTTT. Translation gives CASSATGTINEKLFF.

The genes are TRBV7-8 and TRBJ2-3; 10 nucleotides agree with TRBD1. J gave up 2 bases and V 5 bases, and 10 bases lay outside the gene matches. From germline, CDR1 is SGHVS and CDR2 FQNEAQ. This CDR3 is built from 17 residues. CDR3 DNA: TGTGCCAGCAGCCCACCGGGACAGGGGCCCTTCACAGATACGCAGTATTTT. This encodes CASSPPGQGPFTDTQYF. Looking up the rest from reference TRBV7-8 and TRBJ2-3 gives the full variable domain: GAGVSQSPRYKVAKRGQDVALRCDPISGHVSLFWYQQALGQGPEFLTYFQNEAQLDKSGLPSDRFFAERPEGSVSTLKIQRTQQEDSAVYLCASSPPGQGPFTDTQYFGPGTRLTVL.

This clonotype has a count of ten or more. The chain carries TRBV12-3 or TRBV12-4 and TRBJ2-5; D remains unclear. Trimming took 1 base from V and 4 from J, leaving 7 bases between them. The CDR3 is 13 amino acids. CDR3 loop: CASSLVSRETQYF. The CDR3 coding sequence is TGTGCCAGCAGTTTAGTCAGCCGAGAGACCCAGTACTTC.

This clonotype was counted only a few times. This sequence joins TRBV12-3 or TRBV12-4 and TRBJ1-2; no reliable D call. The CDR3 runs to 17 residues. V shed 0 bases and J shed 4 bases, with 18 bases lying between them. The CDR3 region is CASSLAGSSALAYGYTF. In DNA form, the CDR3 reads TGTGCCAGCAGTTTAGCGGGGTCGTCAGCCTTGGCCTATGGCTACACCTTC.